These 18 T cell receptor beta chains were all obtained from the same sample, sequenced in a study of vaccination and CD4 T cells after COVID-19. Documented treatment: approximately nine-day PBMC culture with coronavirus spike peptide pools or control peptides (ViraFEST assay). Their recognized antigens are unknown. The Oncomine TCR Beta short-read assay was applied to DNA of cultured CD4+ T cells. TCRdb re-derived calls from the PCR reads in MiXCR, one entry per CDR3 protein. The sample carries approximately 15,000 distinct CDR3 sequences, about 55% recorded once. Sequencing used CD4+ T cells from blood, cultured in vitro, obtained before SARS-CoV-2 vaccination. These receptors were collected from a human donor who had recovered from COVID-19.

The sample holds a few counts of this clonotype. The chain joins TRBV20-1 to TRBJ2-7, with TRBD2 matching 12 bases. The CDR3 is 16 residues long. Per germline, CDR1 DFQATT and CDR2 SNEGSKA (reference sequence). V lost 5 bases and J lost 3; bases outside the gene matches: 11. The CDR3 here is CSAEGLAGKSIYEQYF. In DNA form, the CDR3 reads TGCAGTGCTGAGGGACTAGCGGGCAAAAGCATCTACGAGCAGTACTTC.

This chain uses TRBV6-2 or TRBV6-3 with TRBJ1-1, with TRBD1 identical over 9 bases. Trimming cost V 6 bases and J 3 bases; bases outside gene matches: 5. Germline V gene data show CDR1 as MNHEY and CDR2 as SVGEGT. The CDR3 is made up of 14 amino acids. The CDR3 nucleotides read TGTGCCAGCAGCTGGACAGGGGAGGACACTGAAGCTTTCTTT. Translated, it gives CASSWTGEDTEAFF.

This clonotype has a single count. This rearrangement joins TRBV20-1 to TRBJ2-5; D not certain. The CDR3 length is 15 residues. Germline CDR1 is DFQATT and CDR2 is SNEGSKA (reference sequence). The CDR3 here is CSVPRGSLQQETQYF. CDR3 in DNA: TGCAGCGTTCCCCGTGGGTCGCTTCAGCAGGAGACCCAGTACTTC.

The chain is built from TRBV4-2 and TRBJ1-3; no clear D. The CDR3 runs 11 residues. The V gene lost 0 bases and the J gene lost 11 bases, with 5 bases spanning the gap. CDR1 and CDR2 from the germline V gene are LGHNA and YNFKEQ. CDR3 amino acids: CASSQDTSIYF. DNA of the CDR3: TGTGCCAGCAGCCAAGATACTTCCATATATTTT.

The chain employs TRBV6-1 and TRBJ1-2; 10 nucleotides align to TRBD1. The CDR3 runs 19 residues. CDR1 is MNHNS, CDR2 SASEGT, per germline. With V trimmed by 6 bases and J by 4 bases, 20 bases remained unmatched. The CDR3 nucleotides are TGTGCCAGCAGCCGTAGAACCGGGACAGGGGTGACCCCGACCTATGGCTACACCTTC. This translates into CASSRRTGTGVTPTYGYTF.

The rearrangement joins TRBV7-6 to TRBJ2-1; TRBD1 might be the D (5 bases). CDR1 and CDR2 (germline): SGHVS, FNYEAQ. Trimming stripped 2 bases from V and 9 bases from J, with 20 bases between. The CDR3 sequence is 16 residues long. The CDR3 DNA reads as TGTGCCAGCAGCTTAAACGGGCAGGGTTTTGGCGCTGAGCAGTTCTTC. Protein product: CASSLNGQGFGAEQFF.

This sequence joins TRBV21-1 and TRBJ2-3; TRBD2, the D gene given by the table, was not confirmed from the DNA. TRBV21-1 is a known pseudogene. The CDR3 totals 16 residues. Here the CDR3 reads CASSPGLAGDTDTQYF. CDR3 nucleotides: TGTGCCAGCAGCCCAGGACTAGCGGGGGACACAGATACGCAGTATTTT.

As DNA, the CDR3 is TGTGCCACCCGGTTCCGGACCGGGTCGGGGACCTTC. Its protein product is CATRFRTGSGTF. This chain connects TRBV24-1 to TRBJ1-2; D remains unclear. V dropped 9 bases and J dropped 14 bases, with 21 bases sitting between them. CDR3 length equals 12 residues. Germline V gene sequence: CDR1 KGHDR, CDR2 SFDVKD.

The V and J genes are TRBV20-1 and TRBJ1-2; 8 nucleotides line up with TRBD1. After removal of 0 bases from V and 4 bases from J, the junction contained 4 bases not matched to a gene. CDR3 length: 14 residues. CDR1 and CDR2 from the germline V gene are DFQATT and SNEGSKA (reference sequence). The CDR3 nucleotides read TGCAGTGCTAGAGACCCTCAGGGGGCCTATGGCTACACCTTC. Encoded protein: CSARDPQGAYGYTF.

For the CDR3, the DNA is TGTGCTAGTGGTGAGGACTCCTACGTGACAGATACGCAGTATTTT. Residues: CASGEDSYVTDTQYF. This chain links TRBV12-5 with TRBJ2-3, with D possibly TRBD2 on 5 matching bases. Trimming took 5 bases from V and 3 from J, leaving 15 bases between them. This CDR3 comprises 15 residues. Looked up from germline, CDR1 is LGHNT and CDR2 is FRNRAP.

The CDR3 here is CASSLDMGDYGYTF. Here the CDR3 DNA reads TGTGCCAGCAGCTTAGATATGGGGGACTATGGCTACACCTTC. V is TRBV7-2 and J is TRBJ1-2; D may be TRBD1 (5 bases). This CDR3 spans 14 amino acids. V was trimmed by 1 base and J by 3 bases, leaving 9 bases between them. Germline CDR1 reads SGHTA; CDR2 reads FQGNSA.

This clonotype has only a few counts. This chain uses TRBV24-1 with TRBJ2-3, with D possibly being TRBD2 (6 bases). The germline CDR1 and CDR2 sequences are KGHDR and SFDVKD. Trimming stripped 4 bases from V and 4 bases from J, with 14 bases between. The CDR3 has 15 amino acids. The CDR3 loop reads CATSDEVGGADTQYF. The CDR3 region has the DNA TGTGCCACCAGTGACGAAGTGGGAGGTGCAGATACGCAGTATTTT.

This clonotype was counted only a few times. V usage is TRBV20-1 and J usage is TRBJ2-3; 7 bases line up with TRBD1. V lost 5 bases to trimming and J lost 4 bases; unmatched junction nucleotides: 3. Germline CDR1 is DFQATT and CDR2 is SNEGSKA (reference sequence). This CDR3 is 12 amino acids long. The CDR3 sequence is CSAHRGADTQYF. In DNA form, the CDR3 reads TGCAGTGCTCACAGGGGTGCAGATACGCAGTATTTT.

The count of this clonotype is one. This chain connects TRBV15 to TRBJ1-2; 7 bases fit TRBD1. Germline V CDR1 and CDR2: LNHNV, YYDKDF (reference sequence). Losses at the gene ends were 1 base for V and 0 bases for J; bases not matched to a gene: 5. The CDR3 length is 16 residues. The CDR3 region is CATSRGRGTANYGYTF. CDR3 DNA sequence: TGTGCCACCAGCAGAGGACGGGGGACAGCTAACTATGGCTACACCTTC.

The rearrangement links TRBV6-2 or TRBV6-3 to TRBJ1-1; D is uncertain. V gave up 6 bases and J gave up 6 bases, with 17 bases separating them. CDR1 is MNHEY and CDR2 is SVGEGT in the germline V gene. This CDR3 region has 14 residues. As DNA, the CDR3 is TGTGCCAGCAGACCGGAGATATCCCTCGCTGAAGCTTTCTTT. The encoded protein is CASRPEISLAEAFF.

V usage is TRBV7-2 and J usage is TRBJ2-3; a possible D gene is TRBD2 (7 bases). Trimming took off 5 bases at V and 2 bases at J, with 20 bases between the two ends. Germline-derived CDR1 and CDR2 are SGHTA and FQGNSA. This CDR3 has 17 amino acids. The CDR3 coding sequence is TGTGCCAGCAGCCTTGGGAGGGGGGGAGGTAACACAGATACGCAGTATTTT. It codes for CASSLGRGGGNTDTQYF. The whole variable domain, filled in from reference TRBV7-2 and TRBJ2-3, reads GAGVSQSPSNKVTEKGKDVELRCDPISGHTALYWYRQSLGQGLEFLIYFQGNSAPDKSGLPSDRFSAERTGGSVSTLTIQRTQQEDSAVYLCASSLGRGGGNTDTQYFGPGTRLTVL.

The chain has TRBV4-2 and TRBJ1-2, with no clear D. The CDR3 is 17 amino acids. Trimming took off 0 bases at V and 5 bases at J, with 19 bases between the two ends. The germline V gene has CDR1 LGHNA and CDR2 YNFKEQ. This chain's CDR3 is CASSQEPRGFLTYGYTF. In nucleotides, the CDR3 is TGTGCCAGCAGCCAAGAACCTCGAGGATTTCTAACTTATGGCTACACCTTC.

The chain has TRBV19 and TRBJ1-5, with D possibly TRBD1 on 6 matching bases. Trimming pared 5 bases from V and 6 bases from J, leaving 11 bases between. The V gene's germline CDR1 is LNHDA and CDR2 SQIVND (reference sequence). The CDR3 is 13 residues long. The CDR3 spells CASSFQGSQPQHF. The DNA for the CDR3 is TGTGCCAGTAGTTTCCAGGGGAGTCAGCCCCAGCATTTT.